This T cell receptor beta chain was observed in a study of blood T cells in healthy people across ages. The CDR3 sequence is 17 residues long. V was pared by 2 bases and J by 8 bases, with 24 bases between. Germline V CDR1 and CDR2: MDHEN, SYDVKM. A second roughly 7 to 12 cycle PCR used barcoded and J-beta primers. TCRdb called the 5' RACE reads again in MiXCR, with one record for every CDR3 protein. The sample has hundreds of thousands of distinct CDR3 sequences, around 31% seen once; the top ten hold more than 15%. Material for sequencing was blood. This chain uses TRBV28 with TRBJ1-2, with D possibly matching TRBD1 (5 bases). This TCR derives from an elderly woman in good health. The CDR3 loop reads CASSLPGPGPPGLGYTF. CDR3 nucleotide sequence: TGTGCCAGCAGTTTACCAGGGCCGGGCCCTCCAGGGTTAGGCTACACCTTC.